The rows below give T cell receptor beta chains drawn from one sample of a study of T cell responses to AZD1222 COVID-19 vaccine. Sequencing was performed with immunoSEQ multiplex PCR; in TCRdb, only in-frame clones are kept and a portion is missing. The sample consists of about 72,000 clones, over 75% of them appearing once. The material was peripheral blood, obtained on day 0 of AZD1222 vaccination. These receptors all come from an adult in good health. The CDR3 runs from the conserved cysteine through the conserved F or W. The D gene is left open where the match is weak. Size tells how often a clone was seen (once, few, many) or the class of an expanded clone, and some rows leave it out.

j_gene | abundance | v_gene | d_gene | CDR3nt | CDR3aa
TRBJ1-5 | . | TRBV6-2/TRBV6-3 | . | TGTGCCAGCAGTTACTCGGGGCAGCCCCAGCATTTT | CASSYSGQPQHF
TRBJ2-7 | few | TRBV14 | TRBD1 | TGTGCCAGCAGCCACGGGACAGGGCCTTCCTACGAGCAGTACTTC | CASSHGTGPSYEQYF
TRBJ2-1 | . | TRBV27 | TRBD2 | TGTGCCAGCAGCCCCTTCGCGGGGGGGCCCAATGAGCAGTTCTTC | CASSPFAGGPNEQFF
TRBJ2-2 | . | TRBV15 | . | TGTGCCACCAGCAGAGGAAGGCAGCCGAACACCGGGGAGCTGTTTTTT | CATSRGRQPNTGELFF
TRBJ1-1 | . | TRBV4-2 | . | TGTGCCAGCAGCCAAGTCAGGGAGGCCGCTGAAGCTTTCTTT | CASSQVREAAEAFF
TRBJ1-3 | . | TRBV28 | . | TGTGCCAGCAGTTCCCCTGGAGGCTCTGGAAACACCATATATTTT | CASSSPGGSGNTIYF
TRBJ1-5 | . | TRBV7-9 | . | TGTGCCAGCAGCTTCGGCTCGAATCAGCCCCAGCATTTT | CASSFGSNQPQHF
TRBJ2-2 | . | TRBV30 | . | TGTGCCTGGAGCAAGGGGACTTTGAACACCGGGGAGCTGTTTTTT | CAWSKGTLNTGELFF
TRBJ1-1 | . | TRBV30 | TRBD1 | TGTGCCTGGACCCTACAGGGGTGGACTGAAGCTTTCTTT | CAWTLQGWTEAFF
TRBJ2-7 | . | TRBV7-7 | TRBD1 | TGTGCTAGCAGCGAGGACAGGGGAAACGAGCAGTACTTC | CASSEDRGNEQYF
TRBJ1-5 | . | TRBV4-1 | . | TGCGCCAGCAGCCCCGTTGGTAGGAGGGGGGATCAGCCCCAGCATTTT | CASSPVGRRGDQPQHF
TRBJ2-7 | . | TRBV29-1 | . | TGCAGCGTTGAGGTGGGGGCCGGGTACGAGCAGTACTTC | CSVEVGAGYEQYF
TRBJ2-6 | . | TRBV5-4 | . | TGTGCCAGCAGCTTAGGTACGGGGCCTGGGGCCAACGTCCTGACTTTC | CASSLGTGPGANVLTF
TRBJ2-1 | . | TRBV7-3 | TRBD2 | TGTGCCAGCAGCTTAATGGGGCTAGCGGGGGGGCCCGGTGAGCAGTTCTTC | CASSLMGLAGGPGEQFF
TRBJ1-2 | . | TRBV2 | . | TGTGCCAGCAGTGAATCGGACCCCTATGGCTACACCTTC | CASSESDPYGYTF
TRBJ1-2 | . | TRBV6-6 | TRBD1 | TGTGCCAGCACCCCAGGGACAGGGAGAGGCTACACCTTC | CASTPGTGRGYTF
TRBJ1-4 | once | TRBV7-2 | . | TGTGCCAGCAGCGAAGGACAGCCCCTTAATGAAAAACTGTTTTTT | CASSEGQPLNEKLFF
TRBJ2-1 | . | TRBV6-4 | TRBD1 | TGTGCCATCACCCTCGGAGACAGGGGTTCGGATACTCTGGGGAATGAGCAGTTCTTC | CAITLGDRGSDTLGNEQFF
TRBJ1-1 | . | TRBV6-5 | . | TGTGCCAGCACCGGGGGTAAGACTGAAGCTTTCTTT | CASTGGKTEAFF
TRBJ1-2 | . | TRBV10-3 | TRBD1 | TGTGCCATCAGTGAGGACAGGGATTCTGATGGCTACACCTTC | CAISEDRDSDGYTF
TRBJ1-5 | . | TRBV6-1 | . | TGTGCCAGCAGTGAAGCGGTTTGGGCGAATCAGCCCCAGCATTTT | CASSEAVWANQPQHF
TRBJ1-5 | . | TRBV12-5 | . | TGTGCTAGTGGTTTGGTACGTAAGCCCCAGCATTTT | CASGLVRKPQHF
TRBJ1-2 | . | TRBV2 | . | TGTGCCAGCAGAGGGGCTAGGATTTTGGCACGGGATAACTATGGCTACACCTTC | CASRGARILARDNYGYTF
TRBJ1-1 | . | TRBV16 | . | TGTGCCAGCACCATCACAGGGAACACTGAAGCTTTCTTT | CASTITGNTEAFF
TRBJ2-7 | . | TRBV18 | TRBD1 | TGTGCCAGCTCACTGGGACAGGGGAACTACGAGCAGTACTTC | CASSLGQGNYEQYF
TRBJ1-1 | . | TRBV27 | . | TGTGCCAGCAGTTTAACAGGGTCCACTGAAGCTTTCTTT | CASSLTGSTEAFF
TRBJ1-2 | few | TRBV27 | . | TGTGCCAGCAGTTTATCCTTTACCCCAAACTATGGCTACACCTTC | CASSLSFTPNYGYTF